Listed below are T cell receptor beta chains from one sample, sequenced in a study of shared clonotypes between healthy human individuals. The data were produced by immunoSEQ multiplex PCR, yet TCRdb's version contains in-frame clones alone and is incomplete. This repertoire shows about 79,000 clones, 50% to 70% found once; its top ten account for roughly half. Sequenced sample: memory CD8+ T cells sorted from blood. Every receptor here comes from a man between 25 and 39 years old in good health. The CDR3 runs from the conserved cysteine through the conserved F or W. Fields, in order: J gene, V gene, CDR3 protein.

TRBJ2-7,TRBV5-1,CASSLALGLAVYEQYF
TRBJ2-2,TRBV6-4,CASSAQGGTGELFF
TRBJ2-3,TRBV9,CASSVVGSFTDTQYF
TRBJ1-1,TRBV27,CASSFTGRDTEAFF
TRBJ1-2,TRBV7-9,CASSLVGGAVDNYGYTF
TRBJ1-5,TRBV5-1,CASSGEGGQPQHF
TRBJ2-7,TRBV29-1,CSVLDGDRGEQYF
TRBJ1-1,TRBV9,CASSVGEGGWTEAFF
TRBJ2-2,TRBV7-3,CASSPIRRGTNTGELFF
TRBJ2-1,TRBV6-4,CASSDSPSGSSIEQFF
TRBJ2-7,TRBV12-5,CASGLVSGQGTYEQYF
TRBJ2-3,TRBV4-3,CASSQDPGGTDTQYF
TRBJ2-7,TRBV27,CASSPPPRLAGSYEQYF
TRBJ1-2,TRBV19,CASSGHRTNRKTYRKTYGYTF
TRBJ2-1,TRBV7-3,CASSLTSSRGNEQFF
TRBJ2-5,TRBV15,CATSRDNRLTGQETQYF
TRBJ2-1,TRBV29-1,CSVKGTSGYNEQFF
TRBJ1-1,TRBV6-1,CASSDWISRGTEAFF
TRBJ1-3,TRBV27,CASSLYGSVSGNTIYF
TRBJ2-1,TRBV7-8,CASSSTGGRSKNEQFF
TRBJ2-5,TRBV9,CASSVGDSGTQYF
TRBJ1-4,TRBV27,CASSLLGTDEKLFF